The clone carrying this T cell receptor (beta chain) occurred many times. Its antigen remains unidentified. The sequenced fragment ends 3 residues before the CDR3 boundary, so the rest is inferred from the germline J gene. Assay used: immunoSEQ multiplex PCR; TCRdb lists only in-frame clones, some missing. The data show approximately 44,000 clones, with none appearing a single time. This CDR3 spans 15 amino acids. Trimming at V came to 1 base and at J to 9 bases, leaving 4 bases not matched to a gene. Looked up from germline, CDR1 is LNHDA and CDR2 is SQIVND (reference sequence). These data originate in a study of T cell clonality in common variable immunodeficiency. Study results and limitations: Authors noted CVID clonality's cause needs subpopulation repertoire sequencing. CVID patient heterogeneity limited repertoire-clinical complication correlations. CVID subjects showed higher TCRbeta clonality than healthy controls.

V usage is TRBV19 and J usage is TRBJ2-1, with 12 nucleotides matching TRBD2. Sample: peripheral blood mononuclear cells. The sequence derives from a person aged 18-69 years in good health. CDR3 bases read: TGTGCCAGTAGTATAGTAGCTAGCGGGAGGGCTGAG. Translation: CASSIVASGRAE. The CDR3, in full, reads CASSIVASGRAEQFF.